One and the same sample provided the 6 T cell receptor beta chains below, sequenced in a study of chronic HIV infection and antiretroviral therapy. In TCRdb, the 5' RACE reads were re-called with MiXCR into one record per CDR3 protein. The sample contains 40,000 to 50,000 distinct CDR3 sequences, roughly 19% of which appear only once. Sequencing was performed on peripheral blood. These receptor sequences come from an adult who had HIV and had not received antiretroviral therapy, or was an uninfected healthy control (not recorded which).

The CDR3 protein is CASSLVEDREQYF. CDR3 coding DNA: TGTGCCAGCAGCTTAGTGGAGGACAGAGAGCAGTACTTC. V usage is TRBV7-2 and J usage is TRBJ2-7, with D maybe TRBD1 (6 bases). The V end was cut by 1 base, the J end by 7 bases, with 11 bases between. CDR1 is SGHTA and CDR2 is FQGNSA in the germline V gene. This CDR3 region has 13 residues.

This clonotype has just a few counts. The chain has TRBV24-1 and TRBJ2-3; D is undetermined. This CDR3 has 18 amino acids. V dropped 3 bases and J dropped 3 bases, with 21 bases sitting between them. The V gene's germline CDR1 is KGHDR and CDR2 SFDVKD. CDR3 loop: CATSDPRLSTLITDTQYF. The CDR3 DNA sequence: TGTGCCACCAGTGATCCTCGACTTAGCACCTTAATTACAGATACGCAGTATTTT.

The V gene is TRBV4-1, the J gene TRBJ1-5; D is unclear. V was trimmed by 0 bases and J by 9 bases, leaving 18 bases between them. This CDR3 is 16 amino acids long. Germline-derived CDR1 and CDR2 are MGHRA and YSYEKL. The CDR3 nucleotides are TGCGCCAGCAGCCAAGATCCCCTGGGAGTTGGGCGGCCCCAGCATTTT. Residues: CASSQDPLGVGRPQHF.

The chain has TRBV20-1 and TRBJ1-1; D is undetermined. V lost 2 bases to trimming and J lost 6 bases, with 10 bases between them. The CDR3 has 12 residues. Germline V CDR1 and CDR2: DFQATT, SNEGSKA (reference sequence). Here the CDR3 reads CSARSQDPEAFF. The DNA of the CDR3 is TGCAGTGCTAGAAGCCAGGATCCTGAAGCTTTCTTT.

The gene calls are TRBV28 and TRBJ1-5; possibly TRBD1 for D (5 bases). The germline CDR1 and CDR2 sequences are MDHEN and SYDVKM. CDR3 length: 15 residues. V was shortened by 3 bases and J by 7 bases, with 16 bases between the two germline ends. The CDR3 is CASSFVQGSQQPQHF. The CDR3 bases are TGTGCCAGCAGTTTCGTCCAGGGATCGCAACAGCCCCAGCATTTT.

This clonotype has just a few counts. The chain is built from TRBV7-2 and TRBJ2-7, with 7 bases matching TRBD1. From germline, CDR1 is SGHTA and CDR2 FQGNSA. The CDR3 is made up of 15 amino acids. V dropped 5 bases and J dropped 0; count of bases not matched to a gene: 7. CDR3 bases: TGTGCCAGCAGCCTCGGGACAGCTAGCTCCTACGAGCAGTACTTC. Translating it yields CASSLGTASSYEQYF.